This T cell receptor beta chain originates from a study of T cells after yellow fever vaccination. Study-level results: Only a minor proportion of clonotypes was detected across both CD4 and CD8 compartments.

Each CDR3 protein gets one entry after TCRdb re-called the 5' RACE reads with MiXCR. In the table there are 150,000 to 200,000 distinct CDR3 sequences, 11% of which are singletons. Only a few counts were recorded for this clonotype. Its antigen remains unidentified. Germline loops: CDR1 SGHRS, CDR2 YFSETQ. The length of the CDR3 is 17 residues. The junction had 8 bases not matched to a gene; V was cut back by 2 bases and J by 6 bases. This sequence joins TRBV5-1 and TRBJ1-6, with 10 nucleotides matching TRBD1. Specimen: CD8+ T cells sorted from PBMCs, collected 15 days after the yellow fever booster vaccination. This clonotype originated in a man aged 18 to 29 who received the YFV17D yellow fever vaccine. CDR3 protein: CASSFTPDRGSNSPLHF. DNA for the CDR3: TGCGCCAGCAGCTTTACCCCGGACAGGGGGAGTAATTCACCCCTCCACTTT. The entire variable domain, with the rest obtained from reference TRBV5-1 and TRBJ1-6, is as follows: KAGVTQTPRYLIKTRGQQVTLSCSPISGHRSVSWYQQTPGQGLQFLFEYFSETQRNKGNFPGRFSGRQFSNSRSEMNVSTLELGDSALYLCASSFTPDRGSNSPLHFGNGTRLTVT.